This T cell receptor (beta chain) was captured by sequencing in a study of PD-1 blockade in classical Hodgkin lymphoma. As for this clone: What it recognizes is unknown.

Findings and limits, study-wide: The drivers behind the repertoire differences, possibly disease activity or prior therapy, remain undefined. In CD4+ cells, TCR diversity went up significantly by C4D1, but in CD8+ cells it did not.

Each and every patient relapsed after autologous stem cell transplantation, and patients got differing brentuximab vedotin exposure. Sequencing was performed with immunoSEQ multiplex PCR; in TCRdb, only in-frame clones are kept and a portion is missing. The sample lists tens of thousands of clones, 85% to 95% occurring once. The germline V gene has CDR1 MNHEY and CDR2 SVGAGI. The ends lost 2 bases at V and 8 bases at J; junction bases unmatched: 8. The length of the CDR3 is 14 residues. The rearrangement links TRBV6-5 to TRBJ1-2; 7 bases align to TRBD1. The origin of this receptor is a human donor with classical Hodgkin lymphoma. The material sequenced was peripheral blood mononuclear cells (PBMCs), taken at baseline. The CDR3 region has the DNA TGTGCCAGCAGTTACGGGGGAGGGGGCGCAGGCTACACCTTC. Amino acids: CASSYGGGGAGYTF.